The sequence of this T cell receptor beta chain was determined in a study of cytomegalovirus exposure and HLA in healthy donors. This CDR3 is 13 amino acids long. Germline CDR1 and CDR2: SQVTM and ANQGSEA. The V end lost 7 bases, the J end lost 0 bases, and 9 bases lay between the germline ends. The PCR employed 60 Vbeta primers together with 13 Jbeta primers. Using immunoSEQ multiplex PCR, the repertoire was profiled, and TCRdb retains in-frame clones only, with some absent. This table holds around 130,000 clones, roughly 79% found once. Sequenced: PBMCs. This TCR came from a man aged 30 to 39 in good health and CMV-seronegative. V and J are TRBV29-1 and TRBJ2-2, with TRBD1 as a possible D gene (5 bases). The CDR3 DNA reads TGCAGCGCCCGACAGACGAACACCGGGGAGCTGTTTTTT. This codes for CSARQTNTGELFF.